This T cell receptor beta chain emerged from a study of OX40 agonist ivuxolimab in advanced cancers. Points from the study as a whole: Among some nonresponders, normalized T-cell clonal expansion was also low. Antigen targets of the expanded peripheral T cells went undetermined. CD4+ and CD8+ T cells in blood underwent clonal expansion by week 6 at 0.1 to 3.0 mg/kg.

Libraries were prepared by immunoSEQ multiplex PCR; TCRdb keeps only in-frame clonotypes and omits some of them. Altogether roughly 120,000 clones are present, 85% to 95% being singletons, with the ten largest covering about 0.81%. A note on this clone: The antigen is not known.

Germline CDR1 is SGHTA and CDR2 is FQGNSA. The CDR3 is made up of 15 amino acids. V was pared by 5 bases and J by 8 bases, with 7 bases of the junction left unmatched. The rearrangement joins TRBV7-2 to TRBJ1-4; TRBD1 matches 11 bases. The receptor was derived from an adult with an advanced solid tumor such as melanoma, head and neck, liver or kidney cancer. The sequencing here drew on CD4+ or CD8+ T cells sorted from blood, taken in a trial of the OX40 agonist ivuxolimab. CDR3 loop: CASSLGTGGGEKLFF. The CDR3, as DNA: TGTGCCAGCAGCCTAGGGACAGGGGGAGGGGAAAAACTGTTTTTT.